This T cell receptor beta chain was identified in a study of blood T cell repertoires in COVID-19. Study-level background: Sample material is recorded as cDNA or gDNA derived from T cells, B-cell-depleted T cells, or PBMCs.

This clone was seen just once. In the study's own analysis: The authors estimated nucleated cell counts from reference gene primer amplification. Clones were sequenced by immunoSEQ multiplex PCR, and TCRdb holds only the in-frame ones, with some missing. V and J calls and clone size come straight from that table; D and trimming were deduced from the DNA. The data show 150,000 to 200,000 clones, with roughly 73% seen just once and roughly 2.8% held by the top ten. The germline V gene encodes CDR1 SGHVS and CDR2 FQNEAQ. V trimming: 4 bases; J trimming: 4 bases; junction bases outside the gene matches: 7. This CDR3 has 15 amino acids.

V is TRBV7-8 and J is TRBJ2-3, with 8 nucleotides matching TRBD1. Sequencing used peripheral blood. This sequence originates from a woman at least 80 years old with active or convalescent COVID-19. Written as DNA, the CDR3 is TGTGCCAGCAGCTACGGACAGGGTTTTCCAGATACGCAGTATTTT. It translates to CASSYGQGFPDTQYF.